A selection of T cell receptor beta chains follows, all from one sample in a study of blood T cells in healthy people across ages. One entry per CDR3 protein results from TCRdb running MiXCR on the 5' RACE reads. The table lists about 540,000 distinct CDR3 sequences, about 24% of them singletons. This sample also appeared in a second study, on T cells of mothers and their children.

The sequenced material came from blood. Receptor source: a boy between 10 and 17 years old in good health. CDR3s include the opening cysteine and the closing phenylalanine or tryptophan. A D gene is named only where the DNA matches it firmly. Some rows mark clone size as missing; the rest say once, few, many or name a class of expanded clone.

CDR3 DNA: TGTGCCAGCAGCCAAGAATTTCCCAGGAGCACAGATACGCAGTATTTT
CDR3 protein: CASSQEFPRSTDTQYF
clone size: few
J gene: TRBJ2-3
V gene: TRBV4-2
D gene: .

CDR3 DNA: TGCGCCAGCAGCCAAGATGGGCGGGAGGGCTACGAGCAGTACTTC
CDR3 protein: CASSQDGREGYEQYF
clone size: few
J gene: TRBJ2-7
V gene: TRBV4-1
D gene: TRBD2

CDR3 DNA: TGTGCCAGCAGTTTCGCTGTCTCCCGCAACGAGCAGTACTTC
CDR3 protein: CASSFAVSRNEQYF
clone size: few
J gene: TRBJ2-7
V gene: TRBV12-3/TRBV12-4
D gene: .

CDR3 DNA: TGCAGTGCTAGCGGGGGATACACTGAAGCTTTCTTT
CDR3 protein: CSASGGYTEAFF
clone size: few
J gene: TRBJ1-1
V gene: TRBV20-1
D gene: .

CDR3 DNA: TGCGCCAGCAGCCCAGCGATTAGCTCTGGGGCCAACGTCCTGACTTTC
CDR3 protein: CASSPAISSGANVLTF
clone size: few
J gene: TRBJ2-6
V gene: TRBV5-1
D gene: .

CDR3 DNA: TGTGCCAGCAGCTTGGACGGGGGGCGTAGCACAGATACGCAGTATTTT
CDR3 protein: CASSLDGGRSTDTQYF
clone size: few
J gene: TRBJ2-3
V gene: TRBV7-2
D gene: .

CDR3 DNA: TGTGCCATCAGTGGCGTTTCCGGGACTAGCTCGTCCTACAATGAGCAGTTCTTC
CDR3 protein: CAISGVSGTSSSYNEQFF
clone size: .
J gene: TRBJ2-1
V gene: TRBV10-3
D gene: TRBD2

CDR3 DNA: TGTGCCAGCAGCTTAGTCAGCGGGGGGAACCAAGAGACCCAGTACTTC
CDR3 protein: CASSLVSGGNQETQYF
clone size: many
J gene: TRBJ2-5
V gene: TRBV7-2
D gene: TRBD2

CDR3 DNA: TGCAGTGCTGAGGGACTAGCTCCCTACGAGCAGTACTTC
CDR3 protein: CSAEGLAPYEQYF
clone size: .
J gene: TRBJ2-7
V gene: TRBV20-1
D gene: TRBD2

CDR3 DNA: TGTGCCAGCAGGGAACAGGGATCTTTCGGAGAGACCCAGTACTTC
CDR3 protein: CASREQGSFGETQYF
clone size: .
J gene: TRBJ2-5
V gene: TRBV12-3/TRBV12-4
D gene: .

CDR3 DNA: TGTGCCAGCAGCTCATGGACCGGCTACAATGAGCAGTTCTTC
CDR3 protein: CASSSWTGYNEQFF
clone size: few
J gene: TRBJ2-1
V gene: TRBV9
D gene: .

CDR3 DNA: TGCGCCAGCAGCCAAGGAAGTAGAGGCTTCTACGAGCAGTACTTC
CDR3 protein: CASSQGSRGFYEQYF
clone size: few
J gene: TRBJ2-7
V gene: TRBV4-1
D gene: .

CDR3 DNA: TGTGCCAGCATTCCTAGCGGGGAGACCCAGTACTTC
CDR3 protein: CASIPSGETQYF
clone size: few
J gene: TRBJ2-5
V gene: TRBV2
D gene: TRBD2

CDR3 DNA: TGTGCCAGCGGAGCCCGGCCGTCGTCTGAAGCTTTCTTT
CDR3 protein: CASGARPSSEAFF
clone size: .
J gene: TRBJ1-1
V gene: TRBV7-8
D gene: .

CDR3 DNA: TGCAGTCCATTAGCGGGGGGGAACCAAGAGACCCAGTACTTC
CDR3 protein: CSPLAGGNQETQYF
clone size: .
J gene: TRBJ2-5
V gene: TRBV20-1
D gene: TRBD2

CDR3 DNA: TGCGCCAGCAGCCAAGTGGGTTACGGTAGGGAGCAGTACTTC
CDR3 protein: CASSQVGYGREQYF
clone size: .
J gene: TRBJ2-7
V gene: TRBV4-3
D gene: .

CDR3 DNA: TGTGCCAGCAGGAACGGGTTGGCTGGGGCCAACGTCCTGACTTTC
CDR3 protein: CASRNGLAGANVLTF
clone size: few
J gene: TRBJ2-6
V gene: TRBV6-6
D gene: .

CDR3 DNA: TGTGCCAGCAGCCAAGACCCGGGACTAGCGGGAGACAATGAGCAGTTCTTC
CDR3 protein: CASSQDPGLAGDNEQFF
clone size: .
J gene: TRBJ2-1
V gene: TRBV3-1
D gene: TRBD2

CDR3 DNA: TGTGCCAGCAGTTTAGACCAGGGGGGGGGTTGGCGAAACCGGTACTTC
CDR3 protein: CASSLDQGGGWRNRYF
clone size: .
J gene: TRBJ2-5
V gene: TRBV28
D gene: .

CDR3 DNA: TGCGCCAGCAGCCAAGGGGGAGGGGTCGCCTACAATGAGCAGTTCTTC
CDR3 protein: CASSQGGGVAYNEQFF
clone size: .
J gene: TRBJ2-1
V gene: TRBV4-1
D gene: TRBD2

CDR3 DNA: TGCAGTGCTAGTGAGGGGAGGGAGCAGTTCTTC
CDR3 protein: CSASEGREQFF
clone size: .
J gene: TRBJ2-1
V gene: TRBV20-1
D gene: .

CDR3 DNA: TGTGCCAGCAGTTTACTGGGACAGGGGAGCTCCTACAATGAGCAGTTCTTC
CDR3 protein: CASSLLGQGSSYNEQFF
clone size: few
J gene: TRBJ2-1
V gene: TRBV28
D gene: TRBD1

CDR3 DNA: TGTGCCAGCAGCCCTTTCAGATACCTAGAGGGCAATCAGCCCCAGCATTTT
CDR3 protein: CASSPFRYLEGNQPQHF
clone size: few
J gene: TRBJ1-5
V gene: TRBV7-8
D gene: .

CDR3 DNA: TGTGCCAACCGGACTAGTCGTACCTACGAGCAGTACTTC
CDR3 protein: CANRTSRTYEQYF
clone size: .
J gene: TRBJ2-7
V gene: TRBV10-3
D gene: TRBD2

CDR3 DNA: TGTGCTAGTGGTTCCATAGCGGGAGCAACCACCGGGGAGCTGTTTTTT
CDR3 protein: CASGSIAGATTGELFF
clone size: few
J gene: TRBJ2-2
V gene: TRBV12-5
D gene: TRBD2

CDR3 DNA: TGTGCCAGCAGCTTGGACGCGAGCGGGGGGGCCGCAGATACGCAGTATTTT
CDR3 protein: CASSLDASGGAADTQYF
clone size: .
J gene: TRBJ2-3
V gene: TRBV7-6
D gene: TRBD2

CDR3 DNA: TGTGCCACCTCGCAGCCAACTAATGAAAAACTGTTTTTT
CDR3 protein: CATSQPTNEKLFF
clone size: few
J gene: TRBJ1-4
V gene: TRBV25-1
D gene: .

CDR3 DNA: TGTGCCACCAGTGATTCTTACGGTACTAGCGACAATGAGCAGTTCTTC
CDR3 protein: CATSDSYGTSDNEQFF
clone size: few
J gene: TRBJ2-1
V gene: TRBV24-1
D gene: TRBD2

CDR3 DNA: TGCGCCAGCAGCCGCACTAGCGGGAGGGCCACAGATACGCAGTATTTT
CDR3 protein: CASSRTSGRATDTQYF
clone size: .
J gene: TRBJ2-3
V gene: TRBV4-3
D gene: TRBD2

CDR3 DNA: TGTGCCAGCAGCCTACAGGGTCTTCGGCACGAGCAGTACTTC
CDR3 protein: CASSLQGLRHEQYF
clone size: few
J gene: TRBJ2-7
V gene: TRBV7-9
D gene: .

CDR3 DNA: TGCGCCAGCAGCTTGGGGGGCCGGACAGGGAAGCAGGAGACCCAGTACTTC
CDR3 protein: CASSLGGRTGKQETQYF
clone size: few
J gene: TRBJ2-5
V gene: TRBV5-1
D gene: TRBD1

CDR3 DNA: TGCGCCAGCAGCTCCCAACCTAGCGGGATTCAAGAGACCCAGTACTTC
CDR3 protein: CASSSQPSGIQETQYF
clone size: few
J gene: TRBJ2-5
V gene: TRBV5-1
D gene: TRBD2

CDR3 DNA: TGTGCCAGCAGTTTAGGGTCCCAGACTAGCACAGATACGCAGTATTTT
CDR3 protein: CASSLGSQTSTDTQYF
clone size: few
J gene: TRBJ2-3
V gene: TRBV12-3/TRBV12-4
D gene: .

CDR3 DNA: TGTGCCAGCAGCCGACAGGGAAGGAATGAAAAACTGTTTTTT
CDR3 protein: CASSRQGRNEKLFF
clone size: few
J gene: TRBJ1-4
V gene: TRBV6-2/TRBV6-3
D gene: TRBD1

CDR3 DNA: TGTGCCAGCAGCTTGACCCCCTCGACTAGCCCCGGGAATGAGCAGTTCTTC
CDR3 protein: CASSLTPSTSPGNEQFF
clone size: few
J gene: TRBJ2-1
V gene: TRBV7-3
D gene: TRBD2

CDR3 DNA: TGTGCCAGCAGCTACACAGGGGATGGTGGCTACACCTTC
CDR3 protein: CASSYTGDGGYTF
clone size: few
J gene: TRBJ1-2
V gene: TRBV6-6
D gene: TRBD1

CDR3 DNA: TGTGCCAGCAGCTTAAGGGAACAGGGAAACATTCAGTACTTC
CDR3 protein: CASSLREQGNIQYF
clone size: .
J gene: TRBJ2-4
V gene: TRBV7-2
D gene: .

CDR3 DNA: TGTGCCAGCAGCGTAGGCGGGCTGTCTAACTATGGCTACACCTTC
CDR3 protein: CASSVGGLSNYGYTF
clone size: .
J gene: TRBJ1-2
V gene: TRBV9
D gene: .

CDR3 DNA: TGTGCCAGCAGAACAGGCTACGAGCAGTACTTC
CDR3 protein: CASRTGYEQYF
clone size: .
J gene: TRBJ2-7
V gene: TRBV7-9
D gene: .

CDR3 DNA: TGCGCCAGCAGCTTGGCCTATTTACAAAGCCAAGAGACCCAGTACTTC
CDR3 protein: CASSLAYLQSQETQYF
clone size: .
J gene: TRBJ2-5
V gene: TRBV5-1
D gene: .

CDR3 DNA: TGTGCCAGCAGTCCCCCCTCAGGGGAAGAGACCCAGTACTTC
CDR3 protein: CASSPPSGEETQYF
clone size: few
J gene: TRBJ2-5
V gene: TRBV28
D gene: .

CDR3 DNA: TGTGCCAGCAACATGGGGCGCCGGTATGGCTACACCTTC
CDR3 protein: CASNMGRRYGYTF
clone size: few
J gene: TRBJ1-2
V gene: TRBV2
D gene: .

CDR3 DNA: TGTGCCAGCAGTGGGATGACTGAAGCTTTCTTT
CDR3 protein: CASSGMTEAFF
clone size: .
J gene: TRBJ1-1
V gene: TRBV12-3/TRBV12-4
D gene: .

CDR3 DNA: TGTGCCAGCAGCTCAGCAAACACCATATATTTT
CDR3 protein: CASSSANTIYF
clone size: few
J gene: TRBJ1-3
V gene: TRBV7-2
D gene: .

CDR3 DNA: TGTGCCAGCAGACGGGACAGCTCCACGACGAGTCAGCCCCAGCATTTT
CDR3 protein: CASRRDSSTTSQPQHF
clone size: .
J gene: TRBJ1-5
V gene: TRBV2
D gene: TRBD1

CDR3 DNA: TGTGCCAGTAGCATCAATAGGGGACAGGGCAATGAGCAGTTCTTC
CDR3 protein: CASSINRGQGNEQFF
clone size: .
J gene: TRBJ2-1
V gene: TRBV19
D gene: TRBD1

CDR3 DNA: TGTGCCAGCAGTTTAGCGGGTCAGAGCTCCTACAATGAGCAGTTCTTC
CDR3 protein: CASSLAGQSSYNEQFF
clone size: few
J gene: TRBJ2-1
V gene: TRBV12-3/TRBV12-4
D gene: .

CDR3 DNA: TGTGCCAGCAGCTCTACCGGGACCATCAAAGAGACCCAGTACTTC
CDR3 protein: CASSSTGTIKETQYF
clone size: .
J gene: TRBJ2-5
V gene: TRBV7-9
D gene: .

CDR3 DNA: TGTGCCAGCAGTCGACAGGGAGAAGAGACCCAGTACTTC
CDR3 protein: CASSRQGEETQYF
clone size: many
J gene: TRBJ2-5
V gene: TRBV6-5
D gene: TRBD1

CDR3 DNA: TGTGCCAGCAGCTTAGACAGCGGGAGGGGGCAGTTCTTC
CDR3 protein: CASSLDSGRGQFF
clone size: .
J gene: TRBJ2-1
V gene: TRBV7-9
D gene: TRBD2